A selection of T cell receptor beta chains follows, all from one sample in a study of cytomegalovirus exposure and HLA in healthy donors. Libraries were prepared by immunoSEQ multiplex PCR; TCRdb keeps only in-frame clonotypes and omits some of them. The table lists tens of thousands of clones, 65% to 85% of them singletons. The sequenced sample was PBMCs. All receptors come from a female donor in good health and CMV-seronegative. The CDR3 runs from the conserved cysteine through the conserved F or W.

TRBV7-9	CASSPGTGGTEAFF
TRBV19	CASSRGGASEQYF
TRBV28	CASSKYRNEQFF
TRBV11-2	CASSPERGPQHF
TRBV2	CASSLPGQGEKLFF
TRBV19	CARPQGAGEQYF
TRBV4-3	CASSQGPGTGRSGGYTF
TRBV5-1	CASSLATGSPNIQYF
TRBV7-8	CASSPRQGPAYEQYF
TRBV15	CATSRGRTSDKETQYF
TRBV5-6	CASRQHRDRVHEQYF
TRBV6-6	CASSKGQGNNEQFF
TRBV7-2	CASSPGLINSPLHF
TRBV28	CASTIPTGGPAGNTIYF
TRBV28	CASSPPTGVLGGGYTF
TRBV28	CASSVGLLNEKLFF
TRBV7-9	CASSLSRGRSPLHF
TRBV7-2	CASSLIGGLAGDEQYF
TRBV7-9	CASTDKTPLHF
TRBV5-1	CASSPAKGATDTQYF